What follows are 23 T cell receptor beta chains derived from one specimen sequenced in a study of cytomegalovirus exposure and HLA in healthy donors. The study ran its PCR with 60 Vbeta and 13 Jbeta primers. Some clones are missing from TCRdb's copy, which holds only in-frame ones; the method was immunoSEQ multiplex PCR. The sample holds hundreds of thousands of clones; about 70% are singletons and the top ten take around 3%. Specimen: PBMCs. Source of these receptors: a man aged 40-49 years in good health and CMV-seropositive.

J is TRBJ2-7 and V is TRBV11-2, with D unresolved. The CDR3 consists of 14 residues. Trimming pared 0 bases from V and 0 bases from J, leaving 6 bases between. The germline gives CDR1 SGHAT, CDR2 FQNNGV. CDR3 sequence (DNA): TGTGCCAGCAGCTTAGATCCCCTCTCCTACGAGCAGTACTTC. This encodes CASSLDPLSYEQYF.

V gene TRBV15 combines with J gene TRBJ1-4; 7 bases match TRBD1. V dropped 0 bases and J dropped 7; count of bases not matched to a gene: 8. CDR3 length: 16 amino acids. Germline loops: CDR1 LNHNV, CDR2 YYDKDF (reference sequence). The CDR3 bases are TGTGCCACCAGCAGAGATACAGGGGTACATAGTGAAAAACTGTTTTTT. The encoded protein is CATSRDTGVHSEKLFF. The full variable domain, completed using reference TRBV15 and TRBJ1-4, is DAMVIQNPRYQVTQFGKPVTLSCSQTLNHNVMYWYQQKSSQAPKLLFHYYDKDFNNEADTPDNFQSRRPNTSFCFLDIRSPGLGDTAMYLCATSRDTGVHSEKLFFGSGTQLSVL.

This clone was recorded a few times. The chain links TRBV2 to TRBJ2-3; 11 bases are shared with TRBD2. After removal of 5 bases from V and 4 bases from J, the junction contained 5 bases not matched to a gene. CDR3 size: 15 residues. Germline V gives CDR1 SNHLY, CDR2 FYNNEI. The CDR3 bases are TGTGCCAGCAGTTCACTAGCGGGGGTACCAGATACGCAGTATTTT. Its protein is CASSSLAGVPDTQYF.

The gene calls are TRBV5-1 and TRBJ2-1; 11 nucleotides line up with TRBD2. V trimming: 2 bases; J trimming: 4 bases; junction bases outside the gene matches: 5. The CDR3 is made up of 16 amino acids. Germline CDR1 SGHRS, CDR2 YFSETQ. The CDR3 loop is CASSLELAGAYNEQFF. In DNA form, the CDR3 reads TGCGCCAGCAGCTTAGAACTAGCGGGGGCTTACAATGAGCAGTTCTTC.

V usage is TRBV15 and J usage is TRBJ2-3; 12 nucleotides align to TRBD1. The CDR3 spans 14 residues. V shed 6 bases and J 4 bases; nucleotides not matched to a gene: 2. Germline V gives CDR1 LNHNV, CDR2 YYDKDF (reference sequence). The CDR3 nucleotides are TGTGCCACCAGGGGACAGGGGGCAGCAGATACGCAGTATTTT. It specifies CATRGQGAADTQYF.

In its sample, this clone was seen once. The rearrangement uses TRBV7-9 and TRBJ1-2; TRBD1 might be the D (6 bases). CDR1 SEHNR and CDR2 FQNEAQ come from the germline V gene (reference sequence). Trimming pared 5 bases from V and 8 bases from J, leaving 12 bases between. CDR3 length: 12 residues. The CDR3 nucleotides read TGTGCCAGCAGCCCCCCCAGGGGAGGCTACACCTTC. Its protein is CASSPPRGGYTF.

V usage is TRBV6-5 and J usage is TRBJ2-2; D is unclear. The V end lost 4 bases, the J end lost 3 bases, and 15 bases lay between the germline ends. Germline loops: CDR1 MNHEY, CDR2 SVGAGI. The length of the CDR3 is 16 residues. The chain's CDR3 is CASSSTWRSDTGELFF. The CDR3, as DNA: TGTGCCAGCAGTTCGACCTGGCGGAGCGACACCGGGGAGCTGTTTTTT.

The rearrangement joins TRBV5-4 to TRBJ2-5; tentatively, D is TRBD2 (5 bases). The DNA end favors TRBJ2-7, so the J call may be wrong. The CDR3 consists of 13 residues. The germline V gene encodes CDR1 SGHNT and CDR2 YYREEE (reference sequence). CDR3 coding DNA: TGTGCCAGCAGCTTGATGGCAGAGGGCGAGCAGTACTTC. Its protein is CASSLMAEGEQYF.

This sequence joins TRBV4-1 and TRBJ2-3, with 8 bases fitting TRBD1. The germline V gene encodes CDR1 MGHRA and CDR2 YSYEKL. The CDR3 loop spans 17 amino acids. The junction had 9 bases not matched to a gene; V was cut back by 0 bases and J by 4 bases. The CDR3 region has the DNA TGCGCCAGCAGCCAAGAAGTGTCAGGGGGCATTTCAGATACGCAGTATTTT. It codes for CASSQEVSGGISDTQYF.

The chain recombines TRBV13 with TRBJ2-7; 14 positions match TRBD2. With 5 bases clipped from V and 7 bases from J, the junction kept 7 bases outside the gene matches. Germline V gene data show CDR1 as PRHDT and CDR2 as FYEKMQ (reference sequence). The CDR3 length is 15 residues. CDR3 DNA sequence: TGTGCCAGCAGCCTGGGACTAGCGGGGGACAGAGAGCAGTACTTC. Encoded protein: CASSLGLAGDREQYF.

The V and J genes are TRBV9 and TRBJ1-1; the D gene is possibly TRBD1 (5 bases). CDR1 SGDLS and CDR2 YYNGEE come from the germline V gene. Trimming took 4 bases from V and 1 from J, leaving 11 bases between them. This CDR3 region has 14 residues. The DNA for the CDR3 is TGTGCCAGCAGCCCGGGACTTGGGAACACTGAAGCTTTCTTT. This encodes CASSPGLGNTEAFF.

V usage is TRBV5-1 and J usage is TRBJ1-1; D is perhaps TRBD1 (6 bases). Between the trimmed V and J ends, which lost 4 bases and 1 base, there was a span of 14 bases. Germline lookup yields CDR1 SGHRS and CDR2 YFSETQ. This CDR3 is 15 amino acids long. The CDR3 DNA is TGCGCCAGCAGCCCAGGCAGGGGAACGAACACTGAAGCTTTCTTT. Its protein is CASSPGRGTNTEAFF.

The chain combines TRBV5-1 with TRBJ1-6, with 7 bases aligning to TRBD1. Trimming took 5 bases from V and 9 from J; bases not matched to a gene: 8. Germline V CDR1 and CDR2: SGHRS, YFSETQ. The CDR3 runs to 14 residues. The CDR3 sequence is CASSPGQESSPLHF. In nucleotides, the CDR3 is TGCGCCAGCAGTCCAGGACAGGAATCTTCACCCCTCCACTTT.

The chain employs TRBV7-2 and TRBJ2-7, with D perhaps matching TRBD1 (6 bases). The V end was cut by 1 base, the J end by 4 bases, with 14 bases between. The CDR3 consists of 15 residues. Germline V gene sequence: CDR1 SGHTA, CDR2 FQGNSA. CDR3 nucleotide sequence: TGTGCCAGCAGCTTAGGCCCAGGGGCCGCTTACGAGCAGTACTTC. It codes for CASSLGPGAAYEQYF.

This clone was detected only a few times. This chain uses TRBV11-3 with TRBJ2-3, with 10 bases matching TRBD1. This CDR3 spans 15 amino acids. The V gene end was trimmed by 3 bases and the J gene end by 4 bases; junction bases not matched to a gene: 4. The germline V gene encodes CDR1 SGHNT and CDR2 YENEEA. The CDR3 DNA sequence: TGTGCCAGCAGCTTGGGACAGGGGTTCGCAGATACGCAGTATTTT. It is translated as CASSLGQGFADTQYF.

In its sample, this clone was seen a few times. This chain connects TRBV19 to TRBJ1-2, with a weak D call TRBD1 (6 bases). CDR1 LNHDA and CDR2 SQIVND come from the germline V gene (reference sequence). Between the trimmed V and J ends, which lost 7 bases and 8 bases, there was a span of 20 bases. The CDR3 consists of 14 residues. Here the CDR3 reads CASKLRRGAEGYTF. The CDR3, as DNA: TGTGCCAGTAAACTTCGCAGGGGAGCGGAGGGCTACACCTTC.

The V and J genes are TRBV5-1 and TRBJ2-2; no firm D call. V dropped 0 bases and J dropped 4 bases, with 7 bases sitting between them. CDR3 length equals 14 residues. Germline V gives CDR1 SGHRS, CDR2 YFSETQ. The CDR3 is CASSLVLFTGELFF. The CDR3 nucleotides are TGCGCCAGCAGCTTGGTACTTTTCACCGGGGAGCTGTTTTTT.

Written as DNA, the CDR3 is TGTGCCAGCAGTTTCCGGCAGGGGGGATCTGAAGCTTTCTTT. The encoded protein is CASSFRQGGSEAFF. The rearrangement joins TRBV27 to TRBJ1-1; 7 bases map to TRBD1. The CDR3 runs 14 residues. Looked up from germline, CDR1 is MNHEY and CDR2 is SMNVEV (reference sequence). Unmatched junction bases numbered 7, after V lost 3 bases and J lost 6 bases.

Only a few counts were recorded for this clone. Other DNA sequences in this specimen translate into the identical CDR3. The chain couples TRBV18 to TRBJ2-5, with D possibly TRBD1 on 6 matching bases. V shed 3 bases and J shed 2 bases, with 7 bases lying between them. The CDR3 is made up of 13 amino acids. Per germline, CDR1 KGHSH and CDR2 LQKENI. DNA for the CDR3: TGTGCCAGCTCACCCGGACAGCAAGAGACCCAGTACTTC. It is translated as CASSPGQQETQYF.

A remark on this clone: The sample carries other DNA sequences with the same CDR3. The chain recombines TRBV28 with TRBJ1-5; no reliable D call. V lost 5 bases to trimming and J lost 0 bases, with 14 bases between them. Germline loops: CDR1 MDHEN, CDR2 SYDVKM. The CDR3 totals 16 residues. CDR3 protein: CASSTITGYSNQPQHF. In DNA, the CDR3 is TGTGCCAGCAGTACAATAACGGGATATAGCAATCAGCCCCAGCATTTT.

The V and J genes are TRBV2 and TRBJ2-1, with D possibly TRBD1 on 6 matching bases. The CDR3 runs 12 residues. The V gene's germline CDR1 is SNHLY and CDR2 FYNNEI. V was trimmed by 6 bases and J by 8 bases, leaving 11 bases between them. The CDR3 nucleotides read TGTGCCAGCAGACGGGACAACTATGAGCAGTTCTTC. Translating it yields CASRRDNYEQFF.

The rearrangement joins TRBV6-6 to TRBJ1-2; 7 nucleotides line up with TRBD1. With 4 bases clipped from V and 7 bases from J, the junction kept 9 bases outside the gene matches. Germline CDR1 is MNHNY and CDR2 is SVGAGI (reference sequence). The CDR3 is 14 amino acids. The CDR3 loop is CASSSSRDSGGYTF. CDR3 coding DNA: TGTGCCAGCAGTTCTTCCAGGGACAGTGGTGGCTACACCTTC.

The chain couples TRBV27 to TRBJ1-2; D might be TRBD1 (5 bases). CDR3 length equals 14 residues. V was shortened by 8 bases and J by 4 bases, with 17 bases between the two germline ends. Germline-derived CDR1 and CDR2 are MNHEY and SMNVEV (reference sequence). The DNA of the CDR3 is TGTGCCAGCCACCGACTCGGGGACTCCTATGGCTACACCTTC. Residues: CASHRLGDSYGYTF.